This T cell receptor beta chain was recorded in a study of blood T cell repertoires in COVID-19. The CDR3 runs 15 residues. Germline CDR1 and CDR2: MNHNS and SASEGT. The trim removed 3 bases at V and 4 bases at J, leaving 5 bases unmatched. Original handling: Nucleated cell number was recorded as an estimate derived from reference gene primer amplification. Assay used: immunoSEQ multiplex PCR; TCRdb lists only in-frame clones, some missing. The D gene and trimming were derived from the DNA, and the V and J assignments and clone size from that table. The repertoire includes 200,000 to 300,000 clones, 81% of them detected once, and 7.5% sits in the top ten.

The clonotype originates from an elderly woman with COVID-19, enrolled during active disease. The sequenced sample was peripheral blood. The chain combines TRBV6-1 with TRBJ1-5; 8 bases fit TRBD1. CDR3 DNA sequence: TGTGCCAGCAGTGAGAACAGGGGGGGTAATCAGCCCCAGCATTTT. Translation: CASSENRGGNQPQHF.